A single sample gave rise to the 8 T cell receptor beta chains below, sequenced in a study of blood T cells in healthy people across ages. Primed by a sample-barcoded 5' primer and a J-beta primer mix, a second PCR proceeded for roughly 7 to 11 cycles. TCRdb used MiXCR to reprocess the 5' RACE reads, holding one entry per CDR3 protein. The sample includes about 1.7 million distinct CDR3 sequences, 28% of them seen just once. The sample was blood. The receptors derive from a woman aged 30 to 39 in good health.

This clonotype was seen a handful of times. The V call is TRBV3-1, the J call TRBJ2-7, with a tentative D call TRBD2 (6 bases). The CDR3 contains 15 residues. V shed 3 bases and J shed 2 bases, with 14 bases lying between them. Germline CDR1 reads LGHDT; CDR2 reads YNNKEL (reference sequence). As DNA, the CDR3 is TGTGCCAGCAGCCAGTCCGGGGGTTTTACCTACGAGCAGTACTTC. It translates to CASSQSGGFTYEQYF.

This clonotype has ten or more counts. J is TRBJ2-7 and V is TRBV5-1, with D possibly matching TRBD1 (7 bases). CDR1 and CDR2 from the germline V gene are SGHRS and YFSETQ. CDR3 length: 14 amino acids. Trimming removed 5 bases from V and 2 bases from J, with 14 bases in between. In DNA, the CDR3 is TGCGCCAGCAGTGGGGGGACAGACCCCTACGAGCAGTACTTC. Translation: CASSGGTDPYEQYF.

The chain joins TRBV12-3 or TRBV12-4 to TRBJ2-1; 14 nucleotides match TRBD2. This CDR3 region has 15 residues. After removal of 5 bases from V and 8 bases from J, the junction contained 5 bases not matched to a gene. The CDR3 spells CASSRLAGGPHEQFF. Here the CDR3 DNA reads TGTGCCAGCAGTCGACTAGCGGGGGGGCCTCATGAGCAGTTCTTC.

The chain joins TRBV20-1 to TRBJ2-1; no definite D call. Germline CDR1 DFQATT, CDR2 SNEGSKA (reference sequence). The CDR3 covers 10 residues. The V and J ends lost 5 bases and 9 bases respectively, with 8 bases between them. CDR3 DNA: TGCAGTGCTGGGATAAGTGAGCAGTTCTTC. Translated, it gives CSAGISEQFF.

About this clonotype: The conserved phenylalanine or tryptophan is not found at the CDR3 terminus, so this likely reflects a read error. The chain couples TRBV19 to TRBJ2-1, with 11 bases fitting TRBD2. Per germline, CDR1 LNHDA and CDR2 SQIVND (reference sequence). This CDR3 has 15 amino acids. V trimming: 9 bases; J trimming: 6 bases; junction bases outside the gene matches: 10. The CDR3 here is CASRLTSGSFNEQFV. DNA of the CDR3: TGTGCCAGCAGGCTAACTAGCGGGAGTTTCAATGAGCAGTTCGTC.

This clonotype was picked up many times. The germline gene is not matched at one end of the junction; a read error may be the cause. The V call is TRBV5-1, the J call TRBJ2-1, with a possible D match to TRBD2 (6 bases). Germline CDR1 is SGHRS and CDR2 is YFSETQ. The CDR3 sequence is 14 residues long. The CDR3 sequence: CASSLGRGGNEQFF. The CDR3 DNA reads TGTGCCAGCAGTTTGGGGCGGGGCGGCAATGAGCAGTTCTTC.

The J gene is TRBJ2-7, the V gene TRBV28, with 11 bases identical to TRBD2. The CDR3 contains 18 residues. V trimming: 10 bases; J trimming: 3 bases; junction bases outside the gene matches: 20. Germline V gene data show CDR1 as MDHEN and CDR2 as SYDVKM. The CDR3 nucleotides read TGTGCCACCATGGGGGTAGCGGGGGGGCCTAAGGTGTTCTACGAGCAGTACTTC. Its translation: CATMGVAGGPKVFYEQYF.

The CDR3 DNA reads as TGCAGTGCAAAACCGGGAAGAGTAAGGGAAAAACTGTTTTTT. Amino acid sequence: CSAKPGRVREKLFF. This chain uses TRBV20-1 with TRBJ1-4; D is undetermined. Trimming stripped 6 bases from V and 8 bases from J, with 19 bases between. The CDR3 extends over 14 amino acids. Germline assignment: CDR1 DFQATT and CDR2 SNEGSKA (reference sequence).